The entry that follows covers one T cell receptor beta chain sequence. There is no known antigen for this receptor. The data were produced on a NextSeq 550. The Human TCR Profiling Kit (MiLaboratory) was used to prepare UMI-labeled 5' RACE TRB cDNA libraries. cDNA synthesis used the entire amount of extracted RNA, and PCR amplification then used the entire amount of cDNA produced. Libraries were prepared in parallel with an identical number of PCR cycles. The paper's processing steps were these. MIGEC and MiXCR extracted about 54,000 +/- 9,700 unique UMI-labeled TRB cDNA molecules per library, requiring at least two reads per UMI. On average, each library contained approximately 40,000 +/- 10,000 functional in-frame TRB CDR3 nucleotide clonotypes without stop codons. After downsampling to 5000 UMI-labeled TRB molecules per sample, diversity metrics such as normalized Shannon-Wiener and Chao1 were calculated in VDJtools. Clonotype-size-weighted physicochemical properties of the central five CDR3 residues (interaction energy, strength, volume and Kidera factor 4) were computed in VDJtools. Once TCRdb had reprocessed the reads, it stored one entry per CDR3 protein sequence and supplied no DNA. The V and J calls come from TCRdb's annotation, not from the publication. The sample's records list approximately 88,000 distinct CDR3 sequences. Jointly, the top ten make up 0.5% to 0.55% of the sample.

This entry comes from a study of CXCR3-negative and CXCR3-positive naive CD8 T cells (dated by TCRdb to about 2019). Some background on the complete study: In total, roughly 150 million TRB reads were obtained, or roughly 1.5 +/- 0.3 million reads per library. Diversity and physicochemical repertoire analyses were performed on approximately 10 donors pooled from two independent experiments. The TRBV-TRBJ cluster analysis covered naive subsets from several donors and memory cells from 3 donors. Study-level results and caveats: Freshly isolated PBMCs were used for most assays because CXCR3 expression went down partially after cryopreservation. Both naive subsets had comparably high repertoire diversity, while memory CD8+ T cells had much lower repertoire diversity. Because surface CD5, which is linked to self-reactivity in mice, was comparable between the naive subsets, TCR interaction strength was also inferred from TRB CDR3 physicochemical properties. Similar TRBV-TRBJ usage was shown by naive CXCR3-negative and CXCR3-positive cells from the same donor, whereas distinct patterns were shown by memory cells. TRB CDR3s from CXCR3-positive naive cells showed higher hydrophobicity (lower Kidera factor 4), lower energy, and higher strength and volume indices than CXCR3-negative naive cells.

For each CD8+ T cell subset, flow sorting was done in triplicate, and roughly 330,000 cells per subset went directly into RLT lysis buffer. To exclude memory contaminants, naive CD8+ T cells were stringently defined as CD45RO-CCR7+CD27+CD95-. Using standard density gradient centrifugation, peripheral blood mononuclear cells were isolated from buffy coats. Naive CXCR3-negative and CXCR3-positive CD8+ T cells were flow-sorted using a FACSAria III. Total RNA was extracted from sorted cells using an RNeasy Mini Kit. From cysteine to phenylalanine, the CDR3 is 11 amino acids long. No DNA has been recorded. CDR1 and CDR2 are drawn from the germline V gene: SGHDN, FVKESK.

The sequence was obtained from a human donor in good health. Some clones in this sample may be carry-over from other donors' samples. Sequencing was done on a sample of naive CXCR3+ CD8+ T cells from blood. The cell subset or site label corresponds to: CD45RO-CCR7+CD27+CD95- naive CD8+ T cells expressing CXCR3 (TNR3+). The rearranged segments are TRBV14 and TRBJ2-7. The CDR3 reads CASSLYHEQYF.